The clone carrying this T cell receptor (beta chain) has more than one count but fewer than ten. The antigen is unknown. The data are from a study of T-cell memory formation after mild COVID-19. Amplification by 5'RACE using constant-segment primers produced TCR alpha and TCR beta cDNA libraries that carried sample barcodes and UMIs. A single record per CDR3 protein comes from TCRdb applying MiXCR to the 5' RACE reads. There are 200,000 to 250,000 distinct CDR3 sequences in the sample; around 30% occur only once, and over 9.5% lies in the top ten. This CDR3 has 16 residues. Germline-derived CDR1 and CDR2 are SGHRS and YFSETQ. J gave up 4 bases and V 4 bases, and 9 bases lay outside the gene matches. General observations from the study: The second-wave clones peaking on day 37 were not confirmed as SARS-CoV-2-specific. Clones contracting day 15 to 85 were balanced CD4/CD8; later expanders leaned CD4+.

The TCR originated in an adult woman who had mild COVID-19 (a few samples of this study predate the infection). Cell type and time point are not known. The sample comprised PBMCs or a T cell subset sorted from them (not recorded which). This rearrangement joins TRBV5-1 to TRBJ1-4; 8 nucleotides agree with TRBD1. CDR3 sequence reads: CASSHGQGAFNEKLFF. CDR3 nucleotides: TGCGCCAGCAGCCACGGACAGGGCGCATTTAATGAAAAACTGTTTTTT.